This T cell receptor (beta chain) is from a study of a mutant IDH1 vaccine in newly diagnosed glioma. The wider study: Initiation of the vaccine course occurred 4-6 weeks after radiotherapy alone, or alongside temozolomide cycles. Before enrollment, patients got radiotherapy alone, temozolomide alone, or mostly the combination.

A word on this clone: Antigen unknown.

Germline CDR1 reads MGHRA; CDR2 reads YSYEKL. The CDR3 has 15 amino acids. V gave up 1 base and J gave up 4 bases; unmatched junction bases: 0. Assay: immunoSEQ multiplex PCR; the TCRdb copy retains only in-frame clones and omits some. This table holds about 40,000 clones, about four fifths found once. Specified time point: week 11, during vaccination. It was 300 ug of mutant IDH1 20-mer peptide that made up each vaccine dose, given with topical imiquimod. Every donor had a new WHO grade 3 or 4 astrocytoma that was IDH1-mutant, with loss of nuclear ATRX. This TCR was recovered from a woman aged 25 to 39 with glioma. Some clones in this sample may be carry-over from other donors' samples. V and J are TRBV4-1 and TRBJ1-5; the match to TRBD1 covers 11 bases. The sequenced sample was peripheral blood mononuclear cells (PBMCs), obtained from a glioma patient whose treatment included an IDH1 peptide vaccine. The CDR3 sequence is CASSQGDRGNQPQHF. The CDR3, as DNA: TGCGCCAGCAGCCAAGGGGACAGGGGGAATCAGCCCCAGCATTTT.